These 9 T cell receptor beta chains were sequenced from one sample in a study of blood T cell repertoires in COVID-19. The data were produced by immunoSEQ multiplex PCR, yet TCRdb's version contains in-frame clones alone and is incomplete. This table holds fewer than 120,000 clones, 72% found once. Sequencing was done on a sample of peripheral blood. These receptor sequences come from a woman aged 55-70 years with acute or convalescent COVID-19.

This chain connects TRBV7-2 to TRBJ1-6; D uncertain. V was pared by 5 bases and J by 10 bases, with 12 bases between. CDR1 and CDR2 (germline): SGHTA, FQGNSA. The CDR3 is 13 amino acids. The CDR3 DNA reads TGTGCCAGCAGCATTATGGGGAGATCACCCCTCCACTTT. This translates into CASSIMGRSPLHF.

The chain has TRBV19 and TRBJ1-1, with 7 bases that match TRBD1. V lost 5 bases, J lost 4 bases, and 25 bases stayed unmatched. This CDR3 is 20 amino acids long. Germline CDR1 reads LNHDA; CDR2 reads SQIVND (reference sequence). The CDR3 DNA is TGTGCCAGTAGTTCCGGGACAGTCCGACAGAGGCAGGGGATGACCACTGAAGCTTTCTTT. Amino acid sequence: CASSSGTVRQRQGMTTEAFF.

Regarding this clone: This may come from a read error, since a much larger clone is one base off. The V gene is TRBV9, the J gene TRBJ2-7; 7 bases map to TRBD1. CDR1 SGDLS and CDR2 YYNGEE come from the germline V gene. This CDR3 is built from 14 residues. The V segment lost 0 bases and the J segment 2 bases; nucleotides outside the gene matches: 2. The CDR3 here is CASSVDRGPYEQYF. CDR3 sequence (DNA): TGTGCCAGCAGCGTAGACAGGGGACCCTACGAGCAGTACTTC.

The rearrangement links TRBV3-1 (or the pseudogene TRBV3-2) to TRBJ2-5, with unresolved D. Trimming cost V 0 bases and J 2 bases, with 7 bases left between them. CDR1 is LGHDT, CDR2 YNNKEL, per germline (reference sequence). CDR3 length: 14 residues. The CDR3 DNA is TGTGCCAGCAGCCAAGATCAGCGTCAAGAGACCCAGTACTTC. Translated: CASSQDQRQETQYF.

The genes are TRBV18 and TRBJ2-1; 13 bases agree with TRBD2. Germline assignment: CDR1 KGHSH and CDR2 LQKENI. There are 16 residues in the CDR3. V was pared by 3 bases and J by 6 bases, with 5 bases of the junction left unmatched. This CDR3 reads CASSPPGLAGSNEQFF. The CDR3 DNA reads as TGTGCCAGCTCACCCCCGGGACTAGCGGGATCCAATGAGCAGTTCTTC.

V gene TRBV7-6 combines with J gene TRBJ2-2; no reliable D call. CDR1 SGHVS and CDR2 FNYEAQ come from the germline V gene. V dropped 5 bases and J dropped 1 base, with 5 bases sitting between them. The length of the CDR3 is 13 residues. CDR3 coding DNA: TGTGCCAGCAGCCCCGGGAACACCGGGGAGCTGTTTTTT. Its translation is CASSPGNTGELFF.

With regard to this clone: This sample also contains other DNA sequences that code for the same CDR3. This chain uses TRBV11-2 with TRBJ2-3; D might be TRBD2 (6 bases). The CDR3 contains 15 residues. The V end was cut by 5 bases, the J end by 2 bases, with 14 bases between. CDR1 and CDR2 from the germline V gene are SGHAT and FQNNGV. CDR3 amino acids: CASSPGTAYTDTQYF. The CDR3 DNA sequence: TGTGCCAGCAGCCCAGGGACTGCTTACACAGATACGCAGTATTTT.

This clone was seen just once. The chain is built from TRBV7-9 and TRBJ1-2, with 7 bases aligning to TRBD1. V trimming: 0 bases; J trimming: 6 bases; junction bases outside the gene matches: 1. Germline V gene lookup returns CDR1 SEHNR and CDR2 FQNEAQ (reference sequence). There are 13 residues in the CDR3. The CDR3 nucleotides are TGTGCCAGCAGCTTAGCAGGGGGCAATGGCTACACCTTC. Translating gives CASSLAGGNGYTF.

In this sample, this clone turned up many times. The genes are TRBV6-4 and TRBJ1-6, with 9 bases lining up with TRBD1. CDR1 MRHNA and CDR2 SNTAGT come from the germline V gene. This CDR3 spans 14 amino acids. V shed 6 bases, J shed 7 bases, and the junction held 4 bases outside the gene matches. CDR3 amino acids: CASSPGQGNSPLHF. In nucleotides, the CDR3 is TGTGCCAGCAGCCCGGGACAGGGAAATTCACCCCTCCACTTT.